This T cell receptor (beta chain) was recorded in a study of cytomegalovirus exposure and HLA in healthy donors. Study overall: When over 300 donors were genotyped, roughly 82% of them were found to fall in the Caucasian-associated ancestry cluster.

The CDR3 has 16 residues. Germline assignment: CDR1 MNHNY and CDR2 SVGAGI (reference sequence). Each of the donors was a healthy bone marrow donor. With respect to this clone: A junction boundary mismatches the germline segment, possibly from a read error.

A multiplex PCR was run with 60 Vbeta primers and 13 Jbeta primers. Measured with immunoSEQ multiplex PCR; TCRdb has only the in-frame clones, and not every one. The sample yields about 160,000 clones, around 80% seen once. The J gene is TRBJ2-4, the V gene TRBV6-6, with 16 bases matching TRBD2. The origin of this receptor is a man aged 35 to 55 in good health and CMV-seronegative. Specimen: PBMCs. In DNA form, the CDR3 reads TGTGCCAGCACCCAACCGGGACTAGCGGGAGGGAACAGTCAGTACTTC. Translation gives CASTQPGLAGGNSQYF.